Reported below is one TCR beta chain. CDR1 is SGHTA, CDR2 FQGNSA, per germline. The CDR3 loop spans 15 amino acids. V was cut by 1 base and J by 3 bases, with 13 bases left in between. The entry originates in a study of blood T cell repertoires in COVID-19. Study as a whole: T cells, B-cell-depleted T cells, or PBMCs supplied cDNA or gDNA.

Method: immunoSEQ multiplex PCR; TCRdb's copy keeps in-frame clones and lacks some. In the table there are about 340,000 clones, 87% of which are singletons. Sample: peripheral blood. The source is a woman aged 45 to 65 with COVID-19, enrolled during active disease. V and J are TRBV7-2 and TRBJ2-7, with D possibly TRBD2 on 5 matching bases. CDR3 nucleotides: TGTGCCAGCAGCTTAGGAGTAGGACTTAGCTACGAGCAGTACTTC. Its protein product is CASSLGVGLSYEQYF. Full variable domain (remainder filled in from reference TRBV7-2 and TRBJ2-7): GAGVSQSPSNKVTEKGKDVELRCDPISGHTALYWYRQSLGQGLEFLIYFQGNSAPDKSGLPSDRFSAERTGGSVSTLTIQRTQQEDSAVYLCASSLGVGLSYEQYFGPGTRLTVT.